The 11 T cell receptor beta chains below come from one sample, sequenced in a study. TCRdb ran MiXCR on the RT-PCR reads and lists one entry per CDR3 protein. The table includes about 680,000 distinct CDR3 sequences, 14% detected once. Sequenced sample: memory CD4+ T cells from blood. Every receptor here comes from a female donor in good health, serving as a healthy control.

A single count supports this clonotype. The CDR3 does not close with the conserved phenylalanine or tryptophan, likely indicating a read error. The chain links TRBV4-2 to TRBJ2-7, with a possible D match to TRBD1 (5 bases). CDR3 length: 16 amino acids. Trimming pared 0 bases from V and 0 bases from J, leaving 12 bases between. CDR1 is LGHNA and CDR2 is YNFKEQ in the germline V gene. The CDR3 nucleotides read TGTGCCAGCAGCCAAGATTTTAGGGGTGGCTCCTACGAGCAGTACTCC. Translated: CASSQDFRGGSYEQYS.

This clonotype has a count of ten or more. V is TRBV5-6 and J is TRBJ2-1; no clear D. Germline assignment: CDR1 SGHDT and CDR2 YYEEEE. V was pared by 5 bases and J by 0 bases, with 15 bases between. This CDR3 is built from 16 residues. CDR3 in DNA: TGTGCCAGCAGGGTACTACAGACCAGCTCCTACAATGAGCAGTTCTTC. Translation gives CASRVLQTSSYNEQFF.

This clonotype was picked up a small number of times. This chain uses TRBV24-1 with TRBJ2-2; D unresolved. The V end lost 2 bases, the J end lost 5 bases, and 14 bases lay between the germline ends. The CDR3 length is 16 residues. CDR1 and CDR2 (germline): KGHDR, SFDVKD. CDR3 in amino acids: CATSDSAVSFTGELFF. As DNA, the CDR3 is TGTGCCACCAGTGATTCGGCAGTTAGCTTTACCGGGGAGCTGTTTTTT.

The chain carries TRBV5-6 and TRBJ2-3, with D perhaps matching TRBD2 (5 bases). The germline V gene encodes CDR1 SGHDT and CDR2 YYEEEE. The CDR3 loop spans 15 amino acids. Trimming removed 3 bases at V and 2 bases at J, with 13 bases between. CDR3 sequence: CASSSRLRHTDTQYF. The CDR3 region has the DNA TGTGCCAGCAGCTCCCGACTAAGACACACAGATACGCAGTATTTT. The variable domain in full, completed from reference TRBV5-6 and TRBJ2-3, reads DAGVTQSPTHLIKTRGQQVTLRCSPKSGHDTVSWYQQALGQGPQFIFQYYEEEERQRGNFPDRFSGHQFPNYSSELNVNALLLGDSALYLCASSSRLRHTDTQYFGPGTRLTVL.

The chain couples TRBV24-1 to TRBJ2-1, with 11 bases matching TRBD1. This CDR3 spans 14 amino acids. The V gene end was trimmed by 5 bases and the J gene end by 9 bases; junction bases not matched to a gene: 5. Germline V gene sequence: CDR1 KGHDR, CDR2 SFDVKD. The CDR3 DNA reads as TGTGCCACCAGTGCGGGACAGGGGGTGGGTGAGCAGTTCTTC. This encodes CATSAGQGVGEQFF.

This clonotype was detected ten times or more. CDR3 loop: CASSLAGTSNEQFF. The CDR3 DNA is TGTGCCAGCAGCTTAGCCGGGACTAGCAATGAGCAGTTCTTC. The chain uses TRBV7-2 and TRBJ2-1; 8 nucleotides line up with TRBD2. V lost 0 bases, J lost 6 bases, and 1 base stayed unmatched. The CDR3 contains 14 residues. Germline V lookup: CDR1 SGHTA, CDR2 FQGNSA.

This clonotype was observed many times. The J gene is TRBJ2-3, the V gene TRBV24-1; the D is unclear. This CDR3 is 15 amino acids long. The V and J ends lost 5 bases and 0 bases respectively, with 11 bases between them. Germline V gene lookup returns CDR1 KGHDR and CDR2 SFDVKD. The CDR3 is CATSVRSTSTDTQYF. The CDR3 DNA sequence: TGTGCCACCAGTGTGAGGTCGACTAGCACAGATACGCAGTATTTT.

At least ten counts were recorded for this clonotype. This rearrangement joins TRBV6-5 to TRBJ2-2; D is perhaps TRBD2 (5 bases). Germline CDR1 reads MNHEY; CDR2 reads SVGAGI. The CDR3 has 14 residues. Trimming removed 5 bases at V and 4 bases at J, with 11 bases between. CDR3: CASSRPGLTGELFF. The CDR3 DNA sequence: TGTGCCAGCAGTAGGCCAGGACTCACCGGGGAGCTGTTTTTT.

The chain recombines TRBV28 with TRBJ2-1; the match to TRBD2 covers 8 bases. CDR1 and CDR2 (germline): MDHEN, SYDVKM. The CDR3 sequence is 14 residues long. Trimming at V came to 4 bases and at J to 10 bases, leaving 9 bases not matched to a gene. The CDR3 sequence: CASSSTGGPGEQFF. In DNA form, the CDR3 reads TGTGCCAGCAGTTCAACGGGAGGGCCGGGGGAGCAGTTCTTC.

This clonotype was observed a handful of times. The V and J genes are TRBV20-1 and TRBJ2-1; TRBD2 matches 12 bases. This CDR3 contains 15 residues. Looked up from germline, CDR1 is DFQATT and CDR2 is SNEGSKA (reference sequence). Trimming cost V 5 bases and J 10 bases; bases outside gene matches: 12. The CDR3 region is CSAARTSGTLGEQFF. The CDR3 DNA is TGCAGTGCTGCCCGGACTAGCGGGACTTTAGGCGAGCAGTTCTTC.

This clonotype showed up just a few times. This CDR3 is CATSKGRTNEKLFF. In DNA form, the CDR3 reads TGTGCCACCAGCAAAGGCAGAACTAATGAAAAACTGTTTTTT. The J gene is TRBJ1-4, the V gene TRBV15; D uncertain. Germline V gene lookup returns CDR1 LNHNV and CDR2 YYDKDF (reference sequence). The CDR3 covers 14 residues. Trimming took 4 bases from V and 1 from J, leaving 7 bases between them.